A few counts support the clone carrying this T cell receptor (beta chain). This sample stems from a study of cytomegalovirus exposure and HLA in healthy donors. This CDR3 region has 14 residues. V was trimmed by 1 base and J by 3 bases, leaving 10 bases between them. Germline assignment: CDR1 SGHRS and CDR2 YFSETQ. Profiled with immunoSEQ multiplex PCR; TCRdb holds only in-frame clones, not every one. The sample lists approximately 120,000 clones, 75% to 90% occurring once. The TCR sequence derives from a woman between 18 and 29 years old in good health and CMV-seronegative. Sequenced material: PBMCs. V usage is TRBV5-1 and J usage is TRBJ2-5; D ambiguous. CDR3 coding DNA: TGCGCCAGCAGCTTGATTTTGGGCGAAGAGACCCAGTACTTC. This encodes CASSLILGEETQYF.